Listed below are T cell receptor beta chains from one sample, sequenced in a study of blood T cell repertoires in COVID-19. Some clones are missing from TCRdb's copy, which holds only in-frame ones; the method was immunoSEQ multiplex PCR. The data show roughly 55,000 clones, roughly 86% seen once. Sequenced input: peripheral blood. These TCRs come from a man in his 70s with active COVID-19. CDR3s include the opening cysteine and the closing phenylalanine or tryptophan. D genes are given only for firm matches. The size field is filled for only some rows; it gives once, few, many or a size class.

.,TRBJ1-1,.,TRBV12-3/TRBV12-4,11,TGTGCCAGCAGTCGGGAAACTGAAGCTTTCTTT,CASSRETEAFF
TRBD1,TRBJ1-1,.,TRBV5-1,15,TGCGCCAGCAGCTTGGTGACAGGGGGCGGTGCTGAAGCTTTCTTT,CASSLVTGGGAEAFF
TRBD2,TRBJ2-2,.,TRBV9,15,TGTGCCAGCAGCGCTAGCGGGGGGGACACCGGGGAGCTGTTTTTT,CASSASGGDTGELFF
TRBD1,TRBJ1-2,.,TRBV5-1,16,TGCGCCAGCAGCTTAGAGGTACAGGGGGCTAACTATGGCTACACCTTC,CASSLEVQGANYGYTF
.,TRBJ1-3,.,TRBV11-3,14,TGTGCCAGCCTGGACAGACATTCTGGAAACACCATATATTTT,CASLDRHSGNTIYF
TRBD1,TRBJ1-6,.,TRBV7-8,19,TGTGCCAGCAGCTCTAGGGGGGGGACAGGGTTTTCCTATAATTCACCCCTCCACTTT,CASSSRGGTGFSYNSPLHF
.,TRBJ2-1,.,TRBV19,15,TGTGCCAGTAGTCCGTGGGGGGGGCTCAACAATGAGCAGTTCTTC,CASSPWGGLNNEQFF
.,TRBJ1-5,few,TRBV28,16,TGTGCCAGCAGTCACCAGGGTGGGGCCCGGGATCAGCCCCAGCATTTT,CASSHQGGARDQPQHF
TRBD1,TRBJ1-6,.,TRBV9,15,TGTGCCAGCAGCGTAGAGCCAGGGGGCAATTCACCCCTCCACTTT,CASSVEPGGNSPLHF
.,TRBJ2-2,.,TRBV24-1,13,TGTGCCACCAGTGAAGGAGTCGTCGGGGAGCTGTTTTTT,CATSEGVVGELFF
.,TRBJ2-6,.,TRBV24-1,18,TGTGCCACCAGTGATAGGGCAGGACGAGGGTCTGGGGCCAACGTCCTGACTTTC,CATSDRAGRGSGANVLTF
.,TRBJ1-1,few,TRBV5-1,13,TGCGCCAGCAGCTCTTTCCCGAGCACTGAAGCTTTCTTT,CASSSFPSTEAFF
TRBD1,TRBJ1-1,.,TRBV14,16,TGTGCCAGCAGCCCGGGACAGGGTAGCTCGAACACTGAAGCTTTCTTT,CASSPGQGSSNTEAFF
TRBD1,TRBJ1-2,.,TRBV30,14,TGTGCCTGGTTGCCCGGGACAGGGTTTTATGGCTACACCTTC,CAWLPGTGFYGYTF
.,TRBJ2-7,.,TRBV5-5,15,TGTGCCAGCCGCGGCGGGGCGGGGATTCCCTACGAGCAGTACTTC,CASRGGAGIPYEQYF
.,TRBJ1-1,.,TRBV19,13,TGTGCCAGTAGTACCAAAACAGGGCCTGAAGCTTTCTTT,CASSTKTGPEAFF
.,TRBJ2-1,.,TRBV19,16,TGTGCCAGTAGTTCCCGTTTAGCCCAGAAACTGAATGAGCAGTTCTTC,CASSSRLAQKLNEQFF
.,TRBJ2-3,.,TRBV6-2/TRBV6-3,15,TGTGCCAGCAGTTACTCGAGCCGGGGCACAGATACGCAGTATTTT,CASSYSSRGTDTQYF
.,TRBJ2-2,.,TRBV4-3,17,TGCGCCAGCAGCCTAGGAGGGCCAGCAGCGAACACCGGGGAGCTGTTTTTT,CASSLGGPAANTGELFF
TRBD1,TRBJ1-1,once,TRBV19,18,TGTGCCAGTAGTCCAAGGGGGCGGTTTTCCCCCATGAACACTGAAGCTTTCTTT,CASSPRGRFSPMNTEAFF
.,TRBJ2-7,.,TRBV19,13,TGTGCCAGTAGTATAAACAGGGATGGCGAGCAGTACTTC,CASSINRDGEQYF
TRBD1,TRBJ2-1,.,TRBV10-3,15,TGTGCCATCAGTCGAACAGGGGCGTGGGACAATGAGCAGTTCTTC,CAISRTGAWDNEQFF
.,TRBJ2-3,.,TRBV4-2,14,TGTGCCAGCAGCCGTAGCGGAATCACAGATACGCAGTATTTT,CASSRSGITDTQYF
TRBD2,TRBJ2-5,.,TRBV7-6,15,TGTGCCAGCAGCGCGCGACTAGCGTCGCAAGAGACCCAGTACTTC,CASSARLASQETQYF
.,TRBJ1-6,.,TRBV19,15,TGTGCCAGTAGTCCCGGTGTTTTTCCCGAGTCACCCCTCCACTTT,CASSPGVFPESPLHF
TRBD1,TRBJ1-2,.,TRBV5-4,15,TGTGCCAGCAGCAGGGGACAGGGCCCAGTCTATGGCTACACCTTC,CASSRGQGPVYGYTF
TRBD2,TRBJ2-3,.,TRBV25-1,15,TGTGCCAGCAGTGCTAGCGGGGGGCTCACAGATACGCAGTATTTT,CASSASGGLTDTQYF
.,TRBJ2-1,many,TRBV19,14,TGTGCCAGTAGTAAGCAGGGCTCCTACAATGAGCAGTTCTTC,CASSKQGSYNEQFF
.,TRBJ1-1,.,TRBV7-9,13,TGTGCCAGCAGTGTTGGCCAGAACACTGAAGCTTTCTTT,CASSVGQNTEAFF
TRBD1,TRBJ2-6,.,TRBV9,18,TGTGCCAGCAGCCCTCTCGGGACAGGCCTCTCTGGGGCCAACGTCCTGACTTTC,CASSPLGTGLSGANVLTF
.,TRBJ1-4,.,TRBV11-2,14,TGTGCCAGCAGCTTAGACAGGGCATTTGAAAAACTGTTTTTT,CASSLDRAFEKLFF
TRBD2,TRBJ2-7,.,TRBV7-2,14,TGTGCCAGCAGCTCGACTAGCGGGGCCTACGAGCAGTACTTC,CASSSTSGAYEQYF
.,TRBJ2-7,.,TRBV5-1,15,TGCGCCAGCAGCTTGGAGACAGCCGGTTCCTACGAGCAGTACTTC,CASSLETAGSYEQYF
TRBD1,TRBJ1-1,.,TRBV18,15,TGTGCCAGCTCACCTAGCGACAGGGGGATGGCTGAAGCTTTCTTT,CASSPSDRGMAEAFF
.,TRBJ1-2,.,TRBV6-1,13,TGTGCCAGCAGTGAATCCGGGGGTGTTGGCTACACCTTC,CASSESGGVGYTF
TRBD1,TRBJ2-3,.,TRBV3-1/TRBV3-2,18,TGTGCCAGCAGCCAAGACCATTGGACAGGGGAATATTCAGATACGCAGTATTTT,CASSQDHWTGEYSDTQYF
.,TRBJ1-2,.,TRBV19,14,TGTGCCAGTAGTGCCTGGGGGGGAAACTATGGCTACACCTTC,CASSAWGGNYGYTF
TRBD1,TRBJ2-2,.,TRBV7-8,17,TGTGCCAGCAGCCTCAGAAACAGGGGCCTGAACACCGGGGAGCTGTTTTTT,CASSLRNRGLNTGELFF
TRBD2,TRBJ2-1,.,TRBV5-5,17,TGTGCCAGCAGCTTGGAGGCTAGCGGGGGGGCATACGATGAGCAGTTCTTC,CASSLEASGGAYDEQFF
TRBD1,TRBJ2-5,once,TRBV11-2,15,TGTGCCAGCAGCTTTCGGACAGGGACCCAAGAGACCCAGTACTTC,CASSFRTGTQETQYF
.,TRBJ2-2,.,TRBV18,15,TGTGCCAGCTCACCACCAGGACGGGGCACCGGGGAGCTGTTTTTT,CASSPPGRGTGELFF
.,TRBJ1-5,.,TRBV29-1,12,TGCAGCGTGGGGGGGTCGAATCAGCCCCAGCATTTT,CSVGGSNQPQHF
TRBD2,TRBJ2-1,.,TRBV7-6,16,TGTGCCAGCAGCTTAGCATCTAGCGGGGGACACAATGAGCAGTTCTTC,CASSLASSGGHNEQFF
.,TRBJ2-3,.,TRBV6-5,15,TGTGCCAGCAGCCTCCGGGGGGCCGGGACAGATACGCAGTATTTT,CASSLRGAGTDTQYF
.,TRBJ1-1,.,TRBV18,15,TGTGCCAGCTCACCATCTTTACAGGGAATCGCTGAAGCTTTCTTT,CASSPSLQGIAEAFF
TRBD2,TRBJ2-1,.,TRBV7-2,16,TGTGCCAGCAGCTTAGTCACCCTAGCGGGGGCCGATGAGCAGTTCTTC,CASSLVTLAGADEQFF
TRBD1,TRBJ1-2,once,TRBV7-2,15,TGTGCCAGCAGCTTAGCGCTCGACAGGGGGTATGGCTACACCTTC,CASSLALDRGYGYTF
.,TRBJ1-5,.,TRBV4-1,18,TGCGCCAGCAGCCAAGAAATTGGAAGGAGCAGGGTTGACCAGCCCCAGCATTTT,CASSQEIGRSRVDQPQHF
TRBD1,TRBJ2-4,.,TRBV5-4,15,TGTGCCAGCAGCTTGGCCGGCAGGGGGCCCGACATTCAGTACTTC,CASSLAGRGPDIQYF
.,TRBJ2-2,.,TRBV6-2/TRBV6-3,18,TGTGCCAGCAGTTACTCCCGGCAAGGGACATGGAACACCGGGGAGCTGTTTTTT,CASSYSRQGTWNTGELFF
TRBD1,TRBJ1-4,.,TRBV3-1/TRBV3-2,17,TGTGCCAGCAGCCAAGTCCCGGGACAGGGGGCCGGAGAAAAACTGTTTTTT,CASSQVPGQGAGEKLFF
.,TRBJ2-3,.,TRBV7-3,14,TGTGCCAGCGGGCGGGGACCCGGGCCAGATACGCAGTATTTT,CASGRGPGPDTQYF
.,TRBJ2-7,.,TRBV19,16,TGTGCCAGTATTAAATGGGCGGGTTTGACAATAGGCGAGCAGTACTTC,CASIKWAGLTIGEQYF
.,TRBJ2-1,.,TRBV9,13,TGTGCCAGCAGCGTAGGGAGTAACAATGAGCAGTTCTTC,CASSVGSNNEQFF